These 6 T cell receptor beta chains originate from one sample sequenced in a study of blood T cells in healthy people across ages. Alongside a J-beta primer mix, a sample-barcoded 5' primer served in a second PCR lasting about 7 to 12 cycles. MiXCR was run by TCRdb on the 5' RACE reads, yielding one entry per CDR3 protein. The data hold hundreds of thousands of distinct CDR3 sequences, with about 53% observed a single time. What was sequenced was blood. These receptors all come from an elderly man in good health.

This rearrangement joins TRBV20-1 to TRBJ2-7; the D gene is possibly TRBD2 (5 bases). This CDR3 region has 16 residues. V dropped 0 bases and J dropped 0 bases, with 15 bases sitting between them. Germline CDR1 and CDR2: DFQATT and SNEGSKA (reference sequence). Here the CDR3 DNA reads TGCAGTGCTAGAGATGAGCGGAGGACGAGCTCCTACGAGCAGTACTTC. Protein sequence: CSARDERRTSSYEQYF.

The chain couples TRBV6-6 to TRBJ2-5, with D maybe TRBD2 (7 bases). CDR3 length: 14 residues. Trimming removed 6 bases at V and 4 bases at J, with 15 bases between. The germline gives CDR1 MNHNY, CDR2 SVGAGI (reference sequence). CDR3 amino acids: CASRLAEGGETQYF. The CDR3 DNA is TGTGCCAGCAGGCTAGCGGAGGGGGGAGAGACCCAGTACTTC.

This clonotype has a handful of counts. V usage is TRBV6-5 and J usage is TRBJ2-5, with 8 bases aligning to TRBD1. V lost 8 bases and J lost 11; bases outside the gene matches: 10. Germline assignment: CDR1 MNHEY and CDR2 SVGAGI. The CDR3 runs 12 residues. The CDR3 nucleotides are TGTGCCAGCCGCGACAGGGGCGCGCTGCAGTACTTC. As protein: CASRDRGALQYF.

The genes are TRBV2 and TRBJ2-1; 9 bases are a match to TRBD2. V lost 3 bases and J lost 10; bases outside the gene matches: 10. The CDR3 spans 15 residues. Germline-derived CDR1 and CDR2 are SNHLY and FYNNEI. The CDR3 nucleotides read TGTGCCAGCAGTGAGTTGGGTCTAGCGGGAAAAGAGCAGTTCTTC. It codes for CASSELGLAGKEQFF.

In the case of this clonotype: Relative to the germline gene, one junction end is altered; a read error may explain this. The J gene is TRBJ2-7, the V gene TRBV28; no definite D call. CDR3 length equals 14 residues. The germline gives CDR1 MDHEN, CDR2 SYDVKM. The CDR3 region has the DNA TGTGCCAGCAGTTTAGGTGGGGTCTCCGACGAGCAGTACTTC. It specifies CASSLGGVSDEQYF.

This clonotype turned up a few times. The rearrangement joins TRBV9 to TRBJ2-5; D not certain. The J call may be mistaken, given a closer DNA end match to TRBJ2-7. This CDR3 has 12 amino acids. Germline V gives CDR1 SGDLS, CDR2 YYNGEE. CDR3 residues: CASSVGASEQYF. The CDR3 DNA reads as TGTGCCAGCAGCGTAGGGGCTTCCGAGCAGTACTTC.